Included here is one T cell receptor beta chain sequence, with context. Its antigen is not identified. Following RNA extraction, reverse transcription yielded cDNA that acted as the sequencing template. Repertoires were generated with immunoSEQ multiplex PCR, while TCRdb's copy carries only in-frame clones and drops some. Of about 150,000 clones listed, 45% to 65% are singletons. The record originates from a study of CD8+ T cells in alopecia areata. Treatment here: oral pan-JAK inhibitor, 5-10 mg twice daily. Findings of the study overall: More clonal than normal scalp was lesional scalp, particularly alopecia totalis/universalis.

V was trimmed by 1 base and J by 5 bases, leaving 7 bases between them. Germline loops: CDR1 SGHRS, CDR2 YFSETQ. CDR3 length: 12 residues. This sequence was found in a human donor with alopecia areata. The genes are TRBV5-1 and TRBJ2-7, with D perhaps matching TRBD1 or TRBD2 (5 bases each). The sample in question was CD8+ T cells sorted from blood, obtained at week 4, from a patient treated with tofacitinib. CDR3 in DNA: TGCGCCAGCAGCTTGAGAGGGGACGAGCAGTACTTC. Its protein is CASSLRGDEQYF.